One and the same sample provided the 18 T cell receptor beta chains below, sequenced in a study of blood T cell repertoires in COVID-19. Profiled with immunoSEQ multiplex PCR; TCRdb holds only in-frame clones, not every one. The sample has about 250,000 clones; around 86% are singletons. The sample taken for sequencing was PBMCs or T cells enriched from blood (not recorded which). The receptor set was obtained from a man aged 18 to 30 who had recovered from COVID-19.

The V gene is TRBV18, the J gene TRBJ2-1; 13 bases match TRBD2. J was trimmed by 1 base and V by 2 bases; bases with no gene match: 8. CDR1 and CDR2 from the germline V gene are KGHSH and LQKENI. This CDR3 spans 19 amino acids. DNA for the CDR3: TGTGCCAGCTCACCAGGACTAGCGGGAGTTATAGGGTCCTACAATGAGCAGTTCTTC. It is translated as CASSPGLAGVIGSYNEQFF.

The V gene is TRBV19, the J gene TRBJ1-2, with TRBD1 identical over 7 bases. V dropped 8 bases and J dropped 4; count of bases not matched to a gene: 1. This CDR3 spans 11 amino acids. Germline V gene lookup returns CDR1 LNHDA and CDR2 SQIVND (reference sequence). The CDR3 protein is CASGQVYGYTF. For the CDR3, the DNA is TGTGCCAGTGGACAGGTCTATGGCTACACCTTC.

The chain has TRBV9 and TRBJ2-1; possible D gene TRBD2, 5 bases. Germline V gives CDR1 SGDLS, CDR2 YYNGEE. Trimming shortened V by 7 bases and J by 0 bases, and 14 bases separated the two germline ends. The CDR3 runs 15 residues. The CDR3 is CASEEGPSSYNEQFF. The CDR3 region has the DNA TGTGCCAGCGAAGAGGGCCCGAGCTCCTACAATGAGCAGTTCTTC.

On this clone: A read error may produce the germline difference seen at one junction end. This chain links TRBV5-1 with TRBJ2-3, with 7 bases lining up with TRBD1. CDR1 and CDR2 from the germline V gene are SGHRS and YFSETQ. This CDR3 is built from 14 residues. CDR3 nucleotide sequence: TGCGCCAGCACAGTAAATCTAGGGACAGATACGCAGTCTTTT. Amino acids: CASTVNLGTDTQSF.

V gene TRBV10-2 combines with J gene TRBJ2-7; 10 bases fit TRBD2. This CDR3 comprises 15 residues. Germline V gene lookup returns CDR1 WSHSY and CDR2 SAAADI. Germline trimming cut 0 bases from V and 1 base from J; bases unmatched to any gene: 0. CDR3 protein: CASSESLAGSYEQYF. In nucleotides, the CDR3 is TGCGCCAGCAGTGAGTCACTAGCGGGGTCCTACGAGCAGTACTTC.

This clone was found once. This rearrangement joins TRBV2 to TRBJ2-7; 8 bases fit TRBD1. Trimming cost V 6 bases and J 5 bases; bases outside gene matches: 6. This CDR3 has 13 residues. CDR1 is SNHLY and CDR2 is FYNNEI in the germline V gene. Written as DNA, the CDR3 is TGTGCCAGCAGCCGGGACAGGACCCACGAGCAGTACTTC. Translation gives CASSRDRTHEQYF.

The chain combines TRBV19 with TRBJ2-1; 15 bases are shared with TRBD2. In germline, CDR1 is LNHDA, CDR2 SQIVND (reference sequence). This CDR3 contains 16 residues. J was trimmed by 10 bases and V by 5 bases; bases with no gene match: 9. The CDR3 spells CASSRTSGRALGEQFF. The CDR3 nucleotides are TGTGCCAGTAGTCGGACTAGCGGGAGGGCCCTCGGAGAGCAGTTCTTC.

The table lists this clone with a count of one. The J gene is TRBJ1-2, the V gene TRBV18; a weak D match, TRBD1 (5 bases). The CDR3 spans 16 residues. Trimming took off 3 bases at V and 4 bases at J, with 18 bases between the two ends. The V gene's germline CDR1 is KGHSH and CDR2 LQKENI. CDR3 protein: CASSPGDRPRGYGYTF. CDR3 coding DNA: TGTGCCAGCTCACCCGGCGACAGACCCCGTGGCTATGGCTACACCTTC.

The V gene is TRBV12-3 or TRBV12-4, the J gene TRBJ1-1, with D tentatively TRBD1 (5 bases). The V end was cut by 8 bases, the J end by 3 bases, with 10 bases between. This CDR3 has 12 residues. The CDR3: CASVRGYTEAFF. In DNA form, the CDR3 reads TGTGCCAGCGTCCGGGGGTACACTGAAGCTTTCTTT.

The chain recombines TRBV5-1 with TRBJ1-2; tentative D call: TRBD1 (6 bases). Germline V gene sequence: CDR1 SGHRS, CDR2 YFSETQ. V lost 0 bases and J 2 bases, leaving 8 bases between the germline ends. The CDR3 has 14 residues. The CDR3 region has the DNA TGCGCCAGCAGCTTGGACAGGGACAACTATGGCTACACCTTC. This codes for CASSLDRDNYGYTF.

This chain uses TRBV19 with TRBJ1-5; a weak D match, TRBD1 (5 bases). The germline V gene encodes CDR1 LNHDA and CDR2 SQIVND (reference sequence). The CDR3 is 17 residues long. V lost 3 bases to trimming and J lost 0 bases, with 15 bases between them. For the CDR3, the DNA is TGTGCCAGTAGTATCCTGACAGCTCCTAATAGCAATCAGCCCCAGCATTTT. As protein: CASSILTAPNSNQPQHF.

The rearrangement links TRBV2 to TRBJ1-2; D may be TRBD1 (5 bases). CDR3 length: 15 residues. Germline V gene lookup returns CDR1 SNHLY and CDR2 FYNNEI. The ends were cut back, 7 bases at V and 3 bases at J, with 18 bases in the middle. CDR3 in amino acids: CASTDPRDTDYGYTF. The CDR3 DNA follows: TGTGCCAGCACCGATCCCAGGGATACGGACTATGGCTACACCTTC.

The table lists this clone with a few counts. The rearrangement links TRBV3-1 (or the pseudogene TRBV3-2) to TRBJ2-7; no reliable D call. Trimming pared 1 base from V and 2 bases from J, leaving 9 bases between. Germline-derived CDR1 and CDR2 are LGHDT and YNNKEL (reference sequence). The CDR3 length is 14 residues. CDR3 sequence: CASSQVLRAYEQYF. Here the CDR3 DNA reads TGTGCCAGCAGCCAAGTGCTCCGAGCCTACGAGCAGTACTTC.

The J gene is TRBJ1-1, the V gene TRBV5-1; D ambiguous. Germline V lookup: CDR1 SGHRS, CDR2 YFSETQ. V lost 4 bases, J lost 4 bases, and 11 bases lay in between. The CDR3 contains 13 residues. Here the CDR3 reads CASSLLSGTEAFF. CDR3 in DNA: TGCGCCAGCAGCCTACTTTCAGGCACTGAAGCTTTCTTT.

The rearrangement joins TRBV2 to TRBJ2-1, with no clear D. V lost 3 bases and J 9 bases, leaving 12 bases between the germline ends. The germline V gene encodes CDR1 SNHLY and CDR2 FYNNEI. The CDR3 runs to 13 residues. The CDR3 DNA sequence: TGTGCCAGCAGTGAGGATTACAGTAGTGAGCAGTTCTTC. It yields the protein CASSEDYSSEQFF.

This chain uses TRBV7-9 with TRBJ2-2; 10 bases agree with TRBD2. This CDR3 is 16 amino acids long. The V gene's germline CDR1 is SEHNR and CDR2 FQNEAQ (reference sequence). With 5 bases clipped from V and 1 base from J, the junction kept 4 bases outside the gene matches. The CDR3 nucleotides read TGTGCCAGCAGCCCTAGCGGGGGACTGAACACCGGGGAGCTGTTTTTT. As protein: CASSPSGGLNTGELFF.

The sample holds a few counts of this clone. The CDR3 protein is CASSIRYFSYEQYF. The CDR3 DNA is TGTGCCAGTAGTATCCGGTACTTCTCCTACGAGCAGTACTTC. The genes are TRBV19 and TRBJ2-7; D gene uncertain. There are 14 residues in the CDR3. Germline V CDR1 and CDR2: LNHDA, SQIVND (reference sequence). V gave up 3 bases and J gave up 0 bases, with 9 bases separating them.

This chain connects TRBV7-3 to TRBJ2-5; 7 positions agree with TRBD1. Germline values: CDR1 SGHTA, CDR2 FQGTGA. J was trimmed by 0 bases and V by 5 bases; bases with no gene match: 6. This CDR3 has 15 amino acids. CDR3 region: CASSPQGLYQETQYF. The DNA for the CDR3 is TGTGCCAGCAGCCCACAGGGGTTGTACCAAGAGACCCAGTACTTC.